This T cell receptor beta chain emerged from a study of identifying expanded T cells in peripheral blood. The count of this clone is one. TCRdb's table, derived via immunoSEQ multiplex PCR, lists solely in-frame clones and lacks some. In the table there are about 85,000 clones, roughly 91% of which are singletons. Healthy donors had no documented immune events, such as infections, while sampled. Germline CDR1 LNHNV, CDR2 YYDKDF (reference sequence). Deletions cut 3 bases from V and 2 bases from J, with 15 bases between. The CDR3 extends over 16 amino acids. The sample taken for sequencing was blood. This TCR derives from a person between 18 and 75 years old in good health. The rearrangement uses TRBV15 and TRBJ2-3; D is perhaps TRBD1 (5 bases). CDR3 residues: CATSSLEDSFTDTQYF. The CDR3 DNA follows: TGTGCCACCAGCAGCCTCGAAGACAGCTTCACAGATACGCAGTATTTT. The variable domain in full, completed from reference TRBV15 and TRBJ2-3, reads DAMVIQNPRYQVTQFGKPVTLSCSQTLNHNVMYWYQQKSSQAPKLLFHYYDKDFNNEADTPDNFQSRRPNTSFCFLDIRSPGLGDTAMYLCATSSLEDSFTDTQYFGPGTRLTVL.